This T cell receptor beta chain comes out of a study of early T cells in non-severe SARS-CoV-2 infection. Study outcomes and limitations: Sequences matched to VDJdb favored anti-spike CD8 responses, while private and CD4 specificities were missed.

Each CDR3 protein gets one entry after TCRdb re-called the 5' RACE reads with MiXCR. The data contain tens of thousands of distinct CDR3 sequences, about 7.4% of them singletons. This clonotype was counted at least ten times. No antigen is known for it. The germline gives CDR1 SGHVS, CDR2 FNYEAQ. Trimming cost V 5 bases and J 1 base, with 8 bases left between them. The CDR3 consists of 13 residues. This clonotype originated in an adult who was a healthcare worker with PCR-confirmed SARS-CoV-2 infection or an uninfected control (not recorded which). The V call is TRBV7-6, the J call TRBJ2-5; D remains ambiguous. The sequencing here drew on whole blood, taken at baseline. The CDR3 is CASSPDLQETQYF. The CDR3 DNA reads TGTGCCAGCAGCCCCGACCTCCAAGAGACCCAGTACTTC.